The 14 T cell receptor beta chains below were found in one sample sequenced in a study of blood T cell repertoires in COVID-19 (dated by TCRdb to the early 2020s). Receptor libraries were prepared by the immunoSEQ multiplex PCR assay. TCRdb's version of the immuneACCESS table is confined to in-frame rearrangements and falls short of the full clone set. An unresolved V gene accounts for under half of the shortfall where checked; the remainder is of unknown origin. The table for this sample lists around 94,000 clones; more than 75% of them were counted only once. Clones ranked in the top ten supply roughly 4.1% of the sample. Input material: peripheral blood. The receptors here all came from a human donor in a cohort sampled during active COVID-19.

This chain joins TRBV27 and TRBJ2-6; the D gene is possibly TRBD2 (5 bases). With 5 bases removed from V and 11 bases from J, the gap between germline ends came to 13 bases. The CDR3 is 13 residues long. Per the germline V gene, CDR1 is MNHEY and CDR2 is SMNVEV (reference sequence). The CDR3 DNA reads TGTGCCAGCAGTCCCCGAGGGTCCTACGTCCTGACTTTC. It yields the protein CASSPRGSYVLTF. Together with reference TRBV27 and TRBJ2-6, the CDR3 gives the full variable domain: EAQVTQNPRYLITVTGKKLTVTCSQNMNHEYMSWYRQDPGLGLRQIYYSMNVEVTDKGDVPEGYKVSRKEKRNFPLILESPSPNQTSLYFCASSPRGSYVLTFGAGSRLTVL.

This rearrangement joins TRBV18 to TRBJ1-1, with TRBD1 matching 10 bases. Germline V gene data show CDR1 as KGHSH and CDR2 as LQKENI. Unmatched junction bases numbered 10, after V lost 8 bases and J lost 4 bases. The CDR3 length is 15 residues. The CDR3 sequence is CASAGTGVGFTEAFF. The CDR3 nucleotides read TGTGCCAGCGCCGGGACAGGGGTCGGCTTCACTGAAGCTTTCTTT.

This clone was counted a single time. This CDR3 is CAWSHTGAAKNIQYF. For the CDR3, the DNA is TGTGCCTGGAGTCATACTGGGGCGGCCAAAAACATTCAGTACTTC. V and J are TRBV30 and TRBJ2-4; tentatively, D is TRBD1 (5 bases). The CDR3 covers 15 residues. Per germline, CDR1 GTSNPN and CDR2 SVGIG (reference sequence). The V gene lost 2 bases and the J gene lost 1 base, with 12 bases spanning the gap.

This chain links TRBV7-6 with TRBJ2-3; the match to TRBD1 covers 7 bases. This CDR3 has 14 residues. Germline V CDR1 and CDR2: SGHVS, FNYEAQ. Trimming removed 5 bases from V and 7 bases from J; junction bases left unmatched: 9. CDR3 sequence: CASSTTGKGYTQYF. The CDR3 DNA follows: TGTGCCAGCAGCACGACAGGGAAGGGATATACGCAGTATTTT.

The genes are TRBV20-1 and TRBJ1-2; 10 bases line up with TRBD1. CDR1 and CDR2 from the germline V gene are DFQATT and SNEGSKA (reference sequence). The CDR3 is 11 residues long. CDR3 region: CRGQGTNGYTF. CDR3 nucleotides: TGCAGGGGACAGGGGACGAACGGCTACACCTTC.

This chain connects TRBV5-1 to TRBJ2-1, with 11 bases that match TRBD1. Trimming at V came to 0 bases and at J to 4 bases, leaving 6 bases not matched to a gene. CDR3 length: 17 residues. CDR1 is SGHRS, CDR2 YFSETQ, per germline. The CDR3, as DNA: TGCGCCAGCAGCTTGGTCTCCGGGACAGGGGGATACAATGAGCAGTTCTTC. Translated, it gives CASSLVSGTGGYNEQFF.

The chain carries TRBV19 and TRBJ2-4; D may be TRBD2 (6 bases). Per the germline V gene, CDR1 is LNHDA and CDR2 is SQIVND (reference sequence). With 6 bases removed from V and 5 bases from J, the gap between germline ends came to 17 bases. This CDR3 has 15 amino acids. The CDR3 here is CASSNRRDNENIQYF. The CDR3 region has the DNA TGTGCCAGTAGCAACCGGAGGGATAACGAAAACATTCAGTACTTC.

This chain connects TRBV11-2 to TRBJ2-2, with 9 bases aligning to TRBD2. The CDR3 loop spans 18 amino acids. Germline CDR1 and CDR2: SGHAT and FQNNGV. Trimming removed 2 bases from V and 3 bases from J; junction bases left unmatched: 10. In DNA, the CDR3 is TGTGCCAGCAGCTTACGTCCGCGGGGGGGCCCGTACACCGGGGAGCTGTTTTTT. Residues: CASSLRPRGGPYTGELFF.

This chain joins TRBV4-1 and TRBJ2-5, with D perhaps matching TRBD2 (6 bases). This CDR3 is built from 16 residues. Germline V gene sequence: CDR1 MGHRA, CDR2 YSYEKL. V was clipped by 0 bases and J by 6 bases, with 17 bases between them. The CDR3 loop reads CASSQDSGGQRKTQYF. In DNA, the CDR3 is TGCGCCAGCAGCCAAGATAGCGGAGGGCAGCGTAAGACCCAGTACTTC.

The chain carries TRBV5-1 and TRBJ1-2; possibly TRBD1 for D (5 bases). The germline V gene has CDR1 SGHRS and CDR2 YFSETQ. The CDR3 has 14 amino acids. Trimming took off 4 bases at V and 4 bases at J, with 14 bases between the two ends. In DNA, the CDR3 is TGCGCCAGCAGCCCGACAGCTGGTGCCTATGGCTACACCTTC. It yields the protein CASSPTAGAYGYTF.

This clone was recorded a few times. The CDR3, as DNA: TGTGCCAGCAGCCAAGGTCAGGCAGGGAACTCACCCCTCCACTTT. It encodes CASSQGQAGNSPLHF. The chain carries TRBV3-1 (or the pseudogene TRBV3-2) and TRBJ1-6; perhaps TRBD1 as D (5 bases). Trimming pared 1 base from V and 10 bases from J, leaving 14 bases between. Germline-derived CDR1 and CDR2 are LGHDT and YNNKEL (reference sequence). This CDR3 has 15 residues.

This clone has a handful of counts. This chain joins TRBV4-2 and TRBJ1-2; TRBD1 matches 9 bases. V trimming: 5 bases; J trimming: 7 bases; junction bases outside the gene matches: 8. Germline V CDR1 and CDR2: LGHNA, YNFKEQ. The CDR3 sequence is 14 residues long. This chain's CDR3 is CASSMRDRDSGYTF. The CDR3 DNA is TGTGCCAGCAGCATGCGGGACAGGGATTCTGGCTACACCTTC.

This clone was seen only a few times. The chain recombines TRBV28 with TRBJ2-5; 9 positions agree with TRBD1. The CDR3 covers 19 residues. V dropped 6 bases and J dropped 5; count of bases not matched to a gene: 22. Germline lookup yields CDR1 MDHEN and CDR2 SYDVKM. The chain's CDR3 is CASSKTGTGKGGSRETQYF. CDR3 nucleotides: TGTGCCAGCAGCAAAACCGGGACAGGGAAAGGGGGTAGTAGGGAGACCCAGTACTTC.

V is TRBV7-2 and J is TRBJ1-1; TRBD1 matches 8 bases. V was pared by 3 bases and J by 1 base, with 7 bases of the junction left unmatched. The CDR3 extends over 16 amino acids. Germline V lookup: CDR1 SGHTA, CDR2 FQGNSA. The CDR3 sequence: CASSFFAGQENTEAFF. DNA of the CDR3: TGTGCCAGCAGCTTTTTTGCGGGACAGGAGAACACTGAAGCTTTCTTT. Complete variable domain (other parts from reference TRBV7-2 and TRBJ1-1): GAGVSQSPSNKVTEKGKDVELRCDPISGHTALYWYRQSLGQGLEFLIYFQGNSAPDKSGLPSDRFSAERTGGSVSTLTIQRTQQEDSAVYLCASSFFAGQENTEAFFGQGTRLTVV.